The 21 T cell receptor beta chains below were found in one sample sequenced in a study of shared clonotypes between healthy human individuals. Method: immunoSEQ multiplex PCR; TCRdb's copy keeps in-frame clones and lacks some. Of about 380,000 clones listed, about 96% are singletons. The sequenced sample consisted of memory CD8+ T cells sorted from blood. Subset specified: CD45RO+ cells pooled with CCR7-negative TemRA cells. The receptors shown here come from a man aged 25-45 years in good health.

The V call is TRBV5-5, the J call TRBJ2-7, with no clear D. V was clipped by 7 bases and J by 3 bases, with 20 bases between them. Germline CDR1 reads SGHKS; CDR2 reads YYEKEE (reference sequence). The CDR3 runs to 15 residues. Here the CDR3 reads CASVIEGRSFYEQYF. The CDR3 region has the DNA TGTGCCAGCGTAATAGAAGGGCGGTCTTTCTACGAGCAGTACTTC.

V usage is TRBV5-1 and J usage is TRBJ2-1; 9 bases are a match to TRBD2. J gave up 10 bases and V 3 bases, and 14 bases lay outside the gene matches. Germline CDR1 reads SGHRS; CDR2 reads YFSETQ. The CDR3 covers 16 residues. CDR3 nucleotides: TGCGCCAGCAGCTCCACCGGGACTAGCTCACTCAAGGAGCAGTTCTTC. Translation gives CASSSTGTSSLKEQFF.

The CDR3 is CASSFRQGAGETQYF. CDR3 nucleotide sequence: TGTGCCAGCAGTTTTAGACAGGGGGCCGGGGAGACCCAGTACTTC. The rearrangement uses TRBV28 and TRBJ2-5; 10 bases agree with TRBD1. CDR1 is MDHEN and CDR2 is SYDVKM in the germline V gene. The CDR3 sequence is 15 residues long. V was pared by 3 bases and J by 5 bases, with 6 bases of the junction left unmatched.

V and J are TRBV27 and TRBJ1-5; 7 nucleotides line up with TRBD1. The CDR3 totals 16 residues. Germline values: CDR1 MNHEY, CDR2 SMNVEV (reference sequence). Trimming took 5 bases from V and 0 from J; bases not matched to a gene: 7. CDR3 in DNA: TGTGCCAGCAGTCCGACAGGGAGGTATAGCAATCAGCCCCAGCATTTT. This gives the protein CASSPTGRYSNQPQHF.

The V and J genes are TRBV29-1 and TRBJ2-5; 9 bases are shared with TRBD2. The V segment lost 8 bases and the J segment 4 bases; nucleotides outside the gene matches: 5. The CDR3 has 12 amino acids. The germline V gene encodes CDR1 SQVTM and CDR2 ANQGSEA. CDR3 protein: CSLAGVGETQYF. The CDR3 DNA reads as TGCAGCTTAGCGGGAGTGGGAGAGACCCAGTACTTC.

The V and J genes are TRBV5-1 and TRBJ2-2; the match to TRBD1 covers 8 bases. The CDR3 contains 18 residues. Germline-derived CDR1 and CDR2 are SGHRS and YFSETQ. V lost 0 bases to trimming and J lost 3 bases; unmatched junction nucleotides: 10. CDR3 bases: TGCGCCAGCAGCTTGGCCGCCCGGACAGGGTGGGACACCGGGGAGCTGTTTTTT. It translates to CASSLAARTGWDTGELFF.

This rearrangement joins TRBV11-1 to TRBJ2-7; TRBD2 agrees at 10 bases. The CDR3 runs 15 residues. V dropped 0 bases and J dropped 2; count of bases not matched to a gene: 1. Germline-derived CDR1 and CDR2 are SGHAT and FQDESV (reference sequence). The DNA for the CDR3 is TGTGCCAGCAGCTTAGCCGGGACTAGCGCCTACGAGCAGTACTTC. It translates to CASSLAGTSAYEQYF.

This chain joins TRBV5-4 and TRBJ1-1; D may be TRBD1 (5 bases). Germline V gene sequence: CDR1 SGHNT, CDR2 YYREEE (reference sequence). The CDR3 has 11 amino acids. V lost 0 bases and J 8 bases, leaving 5 bases between the germline ends. The CDR3 loop reads CASSLDREAFF. The CDR3 region has the DNA TGTGCCAGCAGCTTGGACAGGGAAGCTTTCTTT.

This chain joins TRBV2 and TRBJ2-3; 15 nucleotides align to TRBD2. Germline CDR1 and CDR2: SNHLY and FYNNEI. With 4 bases clipped from V and 7 bases from J, the junction kept 3 bases outside the gene matches. The CDR3 sequence is 15 residues long. CDR3 nucleotides: TGTGCCAGCAGTGGGACTAGCGGGAGGGGGAATACGCAGTATTTT. This gives the protein CASSGTSGRGNTQYF.

The chain links TRBV7-2 to TRBJ2-3, with TRBD2 matching 8 bases. Germline CDR1 and CDR2: SGHTA and FQGNSA. V trimming: 1 base; J trimming: 5 bases; junction bases outside the gene matches: 5. There are 15 residues in the CDR3. Here the CDR3 DNA reads TGTGCCAGCAGCTTAGTAATTCTAGCGGGAGATACGCAGTATTTT. Its translation is CASSLVILAGDTQYF.

V and J are TRBV5-6 and TRBJ2-7; D might be TRBD1 (6 bases). V lost 3 bases and J 3 bases, leaving 10 bases between the germline ends. The CDR3 consists of 13 residues. Germline-derived CDR1 and CDR2 are SGHDT and YYEEEE. Here the CDR3 DNA reads TGTGCCAGCAGCTCCCCGGACAGCTACGAGCAGTACTTC. Translation: CASSSPDSYEQYF.

The chain uses TRBV11-3 and TRBJ2-1; 8 bases are shared with TRBD1. This CDR3 spans 15 amino acids. V was clipped by 4 bases and J by 4 bases; unmatched bases: 6. CDR1 and CDR2 from the germline V gene are SGHNT and YENEEA. DNA for the CDR3: TGTGCCAGCAGCTCGCAGGGGGCGGGATACAATGAGCAGTTCTTC. Its protein is CASSSQGAGYNEQFF.

The chain has TRBV7-6 and TRBJ2-2; D unresolved. CDR3 length: 14 residues. V shed 2 bases and J shed 0 bases, with 4 bases lying between them. Germline V gives CDR1 SGHVS, CDR2 FNYEAQ. The CDR3 spells CASSLLANTGELFF. In nucleotides, the CDR3 is TGTGCCAGCAGCTTACTAGCGAACACCGGGGAGCTGTTTTTT.

This sequence joins TRBV10-2 and TRBJ2-7; 9 bases agree with TRBD2. V lost 0 bases, J lost 4 bases, and 25 bases stayed unmatched. Germline V gene data show CDR1 as WSHSY and CDR2 as SAAADI. This CDR3 has 22 residues. The CDR3 protein is CASSESMGVSASLAGRGYEQYF. CDR3 DNA sequence: TGCGCCAGCAGTGAGTCGATGGGGGTCTCGGCCAGTCTAGCGGGGCGAGGTTACGAGCAGTACTTC.

CDR3: CASSLDLGGELFF. CDR3 in DNA: TGCGCCAGCAGCTTGGACCTGGGCGGGGAGCTGTTTTTT. This rearrangement joins TRBV5-1 to TRBJ2-2; D unclear. The CDR3 has 13 residues. CDR1 SGHRS and CDR2 YFSETQ come from the germline V gene. Trimming removed 0 bases from V and 7 bases from J, with 7 bases in between.

The genes are TRBV6-6 and TRBJ2-7, with D possibly TRBD1 on 5 matching bases. Deletions cut 3 bases from V and 0 bases from J, with 6 bases between. Germline CDR1 and CDR2: MNHNY and SVGAGI (reference sequence). CDR3 length: 13 amino acids. The CDR3 loop is CASSYDSSYEQYF. In DNA, the CDR3 is TGTGCCAGCAGTTATGACAGCTCCTACGAGCAGTACTTC.

This clone was recorded once. The chain employs TRBV28 and TRBJ1-4; 7 bases are a match to TRBD1. CDR1 is MDHEN and CDR2 is SYDVKM in the germline V gene. The ends lost 6 bases at V and 7 bases at J; junction bases unmatched: 14. This CDR3 comprises 16 residues. Here the CDR3 DNA reads TGTGCCAGCAGCCGTGATCCCGGGACAGCTTTTGAAAAACTGTTTTTT. Protein sequence: CASSRDPGTAFEKLFF.

The chain recombines TRBV5-1 with TRBJ2-7, with 9 nucleotides matching TRBD2. The J segment lost 1 base and the V segment lost 3 bases, leaving 2 bases of the junction unmatched. Germline-derived CDR1 and CDR2 are SGHRS and YFSETQ. The CDR3 contains 14 residues. This CDR3 is CASSSTSGSYEQYF. The CDR3 bases are TGCGCCAGCAGCTCGACTAGCGGTTCCTACGAGCAGTACTTC. Combining the CDR3 with reference TRBV5-1 and TRBJ2-7 gives the whole variable domain KAGVTQTPRYLIKTRGQQVTLSCSPISGHRSVSWYQQTPGQGLQFLFEYFSETQRNKGNFPGRFSGRQFSNSRSEMNVSTLELGDSALYLCASSSTSGSYEQYFGPGTRLTVT.

This chain uses TRBV6-6 with TRBJ1-3; possibly TRBD1 for D (5 bases). Germline loops: CDR1 MNHNY, CDR2 SVGAGI (reference sequence). CDR3 size: 15 residues. Trimming stripped 11 bases from V and 4 bases from J, with 21 bases between. CDR3 DNA sequence: TGTGCCTCGAGGGGAGTCGGCTTATGGGGAAACACCATATATTTT. Amino acid sequence: CASRGVGLWGNTIYF.

The chain recombines TRBV5-1 with TRBJ2-2, with D perhaps TRBD2 (5 bases). Trimming took off 3 bases at V and 0 bases at J, with 9 bases between the two ends. Germline-derived CDR1 and CDR2 are SGHRS and YFSETQ. CDR3 size: 15 residues. In DNA form, the CDR3 reads TGCGCCAGCAGCTCAGCGGTTACGAACACCGGGGAGCTGTTTTTT. Amino acids: CASSSAVTNTGELFF.

This clone came up once. The chain is built from TRBV6-1 and TRBJ2-6; 7 bases are a match to TRBD1. V shed 8 bases, J shed 3 bases, and the junction held 4 bases outside the gene matches. The CDR3 runs to 14 residues. Germline V gene sequence: CDR1 MNHNS, CDR2 SASEGT. CDR3 nucleotide sequence: TGTGCCAGCCTAACAGGGGTTGGGGCCAACGTCCTGACTTTC. Its translation: CASLTGVGANVLTF.